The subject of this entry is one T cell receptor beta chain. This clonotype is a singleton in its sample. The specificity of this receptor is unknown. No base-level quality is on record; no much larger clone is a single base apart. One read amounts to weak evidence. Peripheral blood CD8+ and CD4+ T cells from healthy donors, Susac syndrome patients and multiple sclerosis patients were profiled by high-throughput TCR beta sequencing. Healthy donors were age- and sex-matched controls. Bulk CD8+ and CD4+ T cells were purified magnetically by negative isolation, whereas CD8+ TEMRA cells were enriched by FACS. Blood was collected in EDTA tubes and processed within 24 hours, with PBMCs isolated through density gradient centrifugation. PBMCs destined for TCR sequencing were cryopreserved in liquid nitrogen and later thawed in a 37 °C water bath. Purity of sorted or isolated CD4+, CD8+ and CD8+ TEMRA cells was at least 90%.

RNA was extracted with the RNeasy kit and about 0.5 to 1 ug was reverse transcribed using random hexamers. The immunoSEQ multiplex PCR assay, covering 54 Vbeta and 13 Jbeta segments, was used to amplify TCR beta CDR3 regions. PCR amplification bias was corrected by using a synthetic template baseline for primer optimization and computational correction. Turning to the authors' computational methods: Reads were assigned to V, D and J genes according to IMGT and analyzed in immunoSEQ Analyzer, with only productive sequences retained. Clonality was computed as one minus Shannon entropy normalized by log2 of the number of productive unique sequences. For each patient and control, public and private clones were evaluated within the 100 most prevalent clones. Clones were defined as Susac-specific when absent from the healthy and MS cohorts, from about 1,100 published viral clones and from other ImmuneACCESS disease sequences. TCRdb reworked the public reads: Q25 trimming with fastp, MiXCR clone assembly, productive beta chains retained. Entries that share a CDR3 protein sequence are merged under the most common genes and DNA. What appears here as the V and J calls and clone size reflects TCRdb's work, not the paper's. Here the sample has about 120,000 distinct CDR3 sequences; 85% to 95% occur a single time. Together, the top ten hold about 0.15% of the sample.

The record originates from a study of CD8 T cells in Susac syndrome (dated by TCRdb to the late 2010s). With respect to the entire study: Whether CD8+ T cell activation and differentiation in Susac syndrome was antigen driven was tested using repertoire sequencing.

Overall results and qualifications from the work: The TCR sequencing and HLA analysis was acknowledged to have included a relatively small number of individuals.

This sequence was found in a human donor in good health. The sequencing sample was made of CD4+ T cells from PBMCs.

The nucleotides read TGCAGCGTCGATCGGTTCGGAGACAATGAGCAGTTCTTC. It translates as CSVDRFGDNEQFF. The V and J genes are TRBV29-1 and TRBJ2-1; too little of a D gene remains to name it. The CDR3 starts with the cysteine, ends with the phenylalanine, and has 13 residues. The retained sequence is limited to the CDR3, 39 bases, with the frame set at the first base. V is clipped by 6 bases and J by 5 bases, and the sequence between their germline boundaries is 14 bases long. CDR1 is given as SQVTM and CDR2 as ANQGSEA, both from the germline V gene.